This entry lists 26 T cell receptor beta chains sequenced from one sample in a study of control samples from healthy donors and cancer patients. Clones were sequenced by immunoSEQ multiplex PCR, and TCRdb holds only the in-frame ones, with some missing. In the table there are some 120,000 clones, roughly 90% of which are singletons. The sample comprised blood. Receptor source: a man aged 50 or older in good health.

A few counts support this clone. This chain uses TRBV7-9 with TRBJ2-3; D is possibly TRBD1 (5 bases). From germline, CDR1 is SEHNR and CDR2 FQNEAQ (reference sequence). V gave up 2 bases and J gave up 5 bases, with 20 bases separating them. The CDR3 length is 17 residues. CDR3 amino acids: CASSLLIPGPQGDTQYF. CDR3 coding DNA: TGTGCCAGCAGCTTACTTATTCCGGGCCCCCAGGGAGATACGCAGTATTTT.

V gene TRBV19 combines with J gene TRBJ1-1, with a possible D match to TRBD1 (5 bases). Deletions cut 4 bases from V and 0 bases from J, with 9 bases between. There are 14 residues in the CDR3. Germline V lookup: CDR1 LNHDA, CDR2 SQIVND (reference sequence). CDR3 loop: CASSTQGMNTEAFF. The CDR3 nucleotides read TGTGCCAGTAGTACGCAGGGAATGAACACTGAAGCTTTCTTT.

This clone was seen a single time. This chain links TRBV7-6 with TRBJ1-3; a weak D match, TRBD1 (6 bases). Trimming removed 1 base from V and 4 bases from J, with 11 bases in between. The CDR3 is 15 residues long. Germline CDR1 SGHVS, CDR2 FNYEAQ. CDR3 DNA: TGTGCCAGCAGCTTAGTCGGGGGCTCAGGAAACACCATATATTTT. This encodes CASSLVGGSGNTIYF.

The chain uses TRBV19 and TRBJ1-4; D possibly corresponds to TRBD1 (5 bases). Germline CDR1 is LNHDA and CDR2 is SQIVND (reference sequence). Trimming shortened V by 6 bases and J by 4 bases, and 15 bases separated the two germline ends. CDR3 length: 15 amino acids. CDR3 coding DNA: TGTGCCAGTAGACCGACTCACGGGGGTAATGAAAAACTGTTTTTT. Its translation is CASRPTHGGNEKLFF.

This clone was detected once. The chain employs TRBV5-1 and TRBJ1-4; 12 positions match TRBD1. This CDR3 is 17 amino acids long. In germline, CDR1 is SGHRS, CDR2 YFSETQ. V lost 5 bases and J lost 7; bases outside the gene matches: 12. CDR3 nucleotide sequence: TGCGCCAGCAGTTCCGGGACAGGGGGCGCGTCGAGTGAAAAACTGTTTTTT. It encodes CASSSGTGGASSEKLFF.

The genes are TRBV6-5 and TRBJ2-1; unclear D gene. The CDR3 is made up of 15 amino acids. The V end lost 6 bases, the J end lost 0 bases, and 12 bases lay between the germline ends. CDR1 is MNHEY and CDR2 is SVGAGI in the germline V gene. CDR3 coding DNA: TGTGCCAGCAGGCCTAGTCGGATCTCCTACAATGAGCAGTTCTTC. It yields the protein CASRPSRISYNEQFF.

In DNA form, the CDR3 reads TGTGCCAGCAGTTTCGCGACGGGGAGTAATCAGCCCCAGCATTTT. Its translation is CASSFATGSNQPQHF. The chain uses TRBV27 and TRBJ1-5; D is uncertain. The CDR3 length is 15 residues. Trimming left V 3 bases short and J 4 bases short, with 13 bases between. Germline-derived CDR1 and CDR2 are MNHEY and SMNVEV (reference sequence).

The CDR3 nucleotides are TGTGCCAGCAGTTCCCCTCCGGGACTAGCGGACAATGAGCAGTTCTTC. Translating gives CASSSPPGLADNEQFF. The chain has TRBV6-6 and TRBJ2-1; TRBD2 agrees at 11 bases. This CDR3 is 16 amino acids long. Germline CDR1 reads MNHNY; CDR2 reads SVGAGI (reference sequence). Trimming took 4 bases from V and 5 from J; bases not matched to a gene: 7.

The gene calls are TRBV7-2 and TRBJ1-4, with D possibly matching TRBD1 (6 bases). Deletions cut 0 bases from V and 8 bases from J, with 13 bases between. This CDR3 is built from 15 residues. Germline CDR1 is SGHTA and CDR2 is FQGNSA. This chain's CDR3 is CASSLAFTGNEKLFF. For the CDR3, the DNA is TGTGCCAGCAGCTTAGCTTTCACAGGGAACGAAAAACTGTTTTTT. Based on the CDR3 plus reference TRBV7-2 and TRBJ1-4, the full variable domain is GAGVSQSPSNKVTEKGKDVELRCDPISGHTALYWYRQSLGQGLEFLIYFQGNSAPDKSGLPSDRFSAERTGGSVSTLTIQRTQQEDSAVYLCASSLAFTGNEKLFFGSGTQLSVL.

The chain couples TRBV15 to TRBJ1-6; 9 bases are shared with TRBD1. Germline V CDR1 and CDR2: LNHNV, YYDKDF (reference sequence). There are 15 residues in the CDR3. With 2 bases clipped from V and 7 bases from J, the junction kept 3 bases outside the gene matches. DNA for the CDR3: TGTGCCACCAGCAGACGGACAGGGGAAAATTCACCCCTCCACTTT. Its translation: CATSRRTGENSPLHF. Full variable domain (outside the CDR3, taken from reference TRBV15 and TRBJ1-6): DAMVIQNPRYQVTQFGKPVTLSCSQTLNHNVMYWYQQKSSQAPKLLFHYYDKDFNNEADTPDNFQSRRPNTSFCFLDIRSPGLGDTAMYLCATSRRTGENSPLHFGNGTRLTVT.

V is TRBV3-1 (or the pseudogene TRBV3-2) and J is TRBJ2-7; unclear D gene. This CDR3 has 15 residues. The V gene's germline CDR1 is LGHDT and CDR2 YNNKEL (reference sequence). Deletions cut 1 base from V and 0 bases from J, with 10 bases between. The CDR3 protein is CASSQALSSSYEQYF. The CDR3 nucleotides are TGTGCCAGCAGCCAAGCCCTGTCGAGCTCCTACGAGCAGTACTTC.

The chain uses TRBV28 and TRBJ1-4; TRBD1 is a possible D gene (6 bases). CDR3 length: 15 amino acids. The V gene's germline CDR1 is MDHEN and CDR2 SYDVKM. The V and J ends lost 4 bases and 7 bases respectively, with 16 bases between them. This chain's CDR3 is CASSSGQLFGEKLFF. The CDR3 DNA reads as TGTGCCAGCAGTTCCGGACAGCTATTCGGTGAAAAACTGTTTTTT.

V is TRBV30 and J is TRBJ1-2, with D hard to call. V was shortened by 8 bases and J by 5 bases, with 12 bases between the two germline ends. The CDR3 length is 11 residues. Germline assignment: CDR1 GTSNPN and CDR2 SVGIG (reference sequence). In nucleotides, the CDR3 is TGTGCCGGCGACTGGGGATATGGCTACACCTTC. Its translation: CAGDWGYGYTF.

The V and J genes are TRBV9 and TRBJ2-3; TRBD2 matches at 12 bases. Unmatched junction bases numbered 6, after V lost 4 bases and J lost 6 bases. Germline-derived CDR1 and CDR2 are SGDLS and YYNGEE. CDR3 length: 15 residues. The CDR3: CASSPSGGADDTQYF. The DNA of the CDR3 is TGTGCCAGCAGCCCTAGCGGGGGGGCTGACGATACGCAGTATTTT.

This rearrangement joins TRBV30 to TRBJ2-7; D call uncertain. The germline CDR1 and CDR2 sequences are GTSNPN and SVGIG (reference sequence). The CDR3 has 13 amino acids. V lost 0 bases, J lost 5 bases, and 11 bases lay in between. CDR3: CAWSVGTAHEQYF. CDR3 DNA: TGTGCCTGGAGTGTAGGTACGGCCCACGAGCAGTACTTC.

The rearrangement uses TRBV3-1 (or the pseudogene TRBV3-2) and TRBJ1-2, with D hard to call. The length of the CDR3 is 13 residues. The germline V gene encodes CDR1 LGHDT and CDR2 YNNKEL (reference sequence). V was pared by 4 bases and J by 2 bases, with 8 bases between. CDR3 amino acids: CASSPDLNYGYTF. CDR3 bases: TGTGCCAGCAGCCCAGATCTCAACTATGGCTACACCTTC.

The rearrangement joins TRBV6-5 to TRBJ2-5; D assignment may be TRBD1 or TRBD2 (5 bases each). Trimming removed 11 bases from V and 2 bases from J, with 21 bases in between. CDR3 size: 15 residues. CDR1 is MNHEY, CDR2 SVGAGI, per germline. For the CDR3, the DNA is TGTGCCTCCCTGGGACCGTTGGGACGACAAGAGACCCAGTACTTC. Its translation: CASLGPLGRQETQYF.

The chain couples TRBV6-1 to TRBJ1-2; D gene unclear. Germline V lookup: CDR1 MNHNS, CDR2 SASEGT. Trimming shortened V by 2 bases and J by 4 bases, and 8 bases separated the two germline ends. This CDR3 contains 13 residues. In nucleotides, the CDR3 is TGTGCCAGCAGTGAACGGATGGGCTATGGCTACACCTTC. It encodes CASSERMGYGYTF.

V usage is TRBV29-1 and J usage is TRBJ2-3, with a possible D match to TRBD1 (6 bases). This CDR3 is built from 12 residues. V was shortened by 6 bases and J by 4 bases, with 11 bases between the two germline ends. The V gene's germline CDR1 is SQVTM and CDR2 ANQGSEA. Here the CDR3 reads CSVGAGSDTQYF. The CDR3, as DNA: TGCAGCGTGGGGGCAGGGTCAGATACGCAGTATTTT.

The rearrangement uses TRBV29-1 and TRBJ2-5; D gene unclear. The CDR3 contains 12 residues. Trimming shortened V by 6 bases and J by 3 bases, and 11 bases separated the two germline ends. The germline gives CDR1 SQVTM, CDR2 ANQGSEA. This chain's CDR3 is CSVGKTEETQYF. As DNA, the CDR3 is TGCAGCGTGGGGAAGACGGAAGAGACCCAGTACTTC.

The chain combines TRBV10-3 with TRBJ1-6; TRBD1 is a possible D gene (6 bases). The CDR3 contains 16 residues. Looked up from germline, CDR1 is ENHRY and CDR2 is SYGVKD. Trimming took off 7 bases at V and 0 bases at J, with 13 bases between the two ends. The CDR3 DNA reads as TGTGCCATCAAAAATACACAGGGCTCCTATAATTCACCCCTCCACTTT. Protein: CAIKNTQGSYNSPLHF.

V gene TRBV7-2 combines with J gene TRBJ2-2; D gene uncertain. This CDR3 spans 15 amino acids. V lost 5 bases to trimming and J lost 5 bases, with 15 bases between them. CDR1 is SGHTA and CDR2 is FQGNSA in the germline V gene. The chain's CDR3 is CASSPSSRWTGELFF. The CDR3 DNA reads TGTGCCAGCAGCCCCTCATCAAGGTGGACCGGGGAGCTGTTTTTT.

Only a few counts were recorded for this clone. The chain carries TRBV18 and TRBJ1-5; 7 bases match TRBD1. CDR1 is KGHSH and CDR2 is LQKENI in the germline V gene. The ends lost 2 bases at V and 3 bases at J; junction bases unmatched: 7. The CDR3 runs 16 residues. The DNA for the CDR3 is TGTGCCAGCTCACCAGGCGGGACAGCGGTCAATCAGCCCCAGCATTTT. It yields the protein CASSPGGTAVNQPQHF.

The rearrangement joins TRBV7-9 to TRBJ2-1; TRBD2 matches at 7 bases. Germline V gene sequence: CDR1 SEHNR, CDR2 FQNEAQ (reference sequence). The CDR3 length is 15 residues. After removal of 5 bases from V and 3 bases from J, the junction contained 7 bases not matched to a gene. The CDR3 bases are TGTGCCAGCAGCCCAGCCGGGGGGAACTACAATGAGCAGTTCTTC. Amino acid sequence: CASSPAGGNYNEQFF.

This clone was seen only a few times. CDR3 residues: CASSEAHEGADYGYTF. In DNA form, the CDR3 reads TGTGCCAGCAGTGAAGCCCATGAGGGGGCAGACTATGGCTACACCTTC. The rearrangement uses TRBV2 and TRBJ1-2; 7 bases agree with TRBD1. This CDR3 spans 16 amino acids. Germline trimming cut 0 bases from V and 3 bases from J; bases unmatched to any gene: 7. Germline V gene sequence: CDR1 SNHLY, CDR2 FYNNEI.

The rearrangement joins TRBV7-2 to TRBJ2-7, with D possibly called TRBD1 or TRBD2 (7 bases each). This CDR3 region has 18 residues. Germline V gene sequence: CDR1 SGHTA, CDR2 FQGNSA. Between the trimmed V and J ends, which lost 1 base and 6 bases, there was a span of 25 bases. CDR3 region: CASSLEGGARGARGEQYF. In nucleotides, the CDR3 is TGTGCCAGCAGCTTAGAAGGGGGCGCTCGGGGGGCCCGCGGCGAGCAGTACTTC.